Sequencing of this T cell receptor (beta chain) was carried out in a study of blood T cell repertoires in COVID-19. Adults between roughly 18 and 89 years of age took part from approximately 24 US areas. Participant-reported clinical history was the basis for cohort assignment. The ends were cut back, 4 bases at V and 0 bases at J, with 13 bases in the middle. The CDR3 is 15 amino acids. CDR1 and CDR2 from the germline V gene are SGHRS and YFSETQ. Authors' data handling: Estimation of nucleated cell counts was performed using reference gene primer amplification. The table came from immunoSEQ multiplex PCR; TCRdb's copy has only in-frame clones and leaves some out. V and J calls and clone size are copied from that table; D and trimming were computed from the DNA. Counted here are about 280,000 clones, around 89% occurring once; the ten biggest clones make up roughly 3.9%.

The chain recombines TRBV5-1 with TRBJ1-2; D gene unclear. The specimen was PBMCs or T cells enriched from blood (not recorded which). This receptor was identified in a woman in her 30s with acute COVID-19. In nucleotides, the CDR3 is TGCGCCAGCAGCCTAACCACAGAAACTAACTATGGCTACACCTTC. This encodes CASSLTTETNYGYTF.